What follows are 14 T cell receptor beta chains derived from one specimen sequenced in a study of early T cells in non-severe SARS-CoV-2 infection. TCRdb recomputed calls from the 5' RACE reads with MiXCR, one row per CDR3 protein. This sample has 50,000 to 70,000 distinct CDR3 sequences; over 7.5% occur once, and the top ten carry less than 10%. Sequencing was carried out using whole blood. The receptor source for this set is an adult who was a healthcare worker with PCR-confirmed SARS-CoV-2 infection or an uninfected control (not recorded which).

J is TRBJ2-1 and V is TRBV12-3 or TRBV12-4, with a weak D call TRBD2 (5 bases). The CDR3 runs to 15 residues. V lost 4 bases and J lost 1, with 11 bases in between. Here the CDR3 DNA reads TGTGCCAGCAGTTCAGACGGGGAGTCCTACAATGAGCAGTTCTTC. It codes for CASSSDGESYNEQFF.

This clonotype was picked up many times. The chain links TRBV2 to TRBJ2-7, with TRBD2 matching over 10 bases. V gave up 6 bases and J gave up 5 bases; unmatched junction bases: 13. From germline, CDR1 is SNHLY and CDR2 FYNNEI. The CDR3 sequence is 16 residues long. The CDR3 DNA follows: TGTGCCAGCAGCCCTACCGCCCTAGCGGGAGATGACGAGCAGTACTTC. Protein: CASSPTALAGDDEQYF.

This clonotype was counted at least ten times. This sequence joins TRBV7-2 and TRBJ2-7; 9 bases are a match to TRBD2. The CDR3 contains 15 residues. The trim removed 5 bases at V and 4 bases at J, leaving 9 bases unmatched. Looked up from germline, CDR1 is SGHTA and CDR2 is FQGNSA. The CDR3 DNA follows: TGTGCCAGCAGCCCGGGACTAGCCCTCAAATACGAGCAGTACTTC. Its protein is CASSPGLALKYEQYF. The full variable domain, with the rest looked up from reference TRBV7-2 and TRBJ2-7, is GAGVSQSPSNKVTEKGKDVELRCDPISGHTALYWYRQSLGQGLEFLIYFQGNSAPDKSGLPSDRFSAERTGGSVSTLTIQRTQQEDSAVYLCASSPGLALKYEQYFGPGTRLTVT.

This clonotype was recorded many times. This sequence joins TRBV20-1 and TRBJ2-7; D unclear. Germline CDR1 is DFQATT and CDR2 is SNEGSKA (reference sequence). V was trimmed by 5 bases and J by 4 bases, leaving 21 bases between them. The CDR3 length is 15 residues. CDR3 sequence reads: CSAESLETGVYEQYF. CDR3 bases: TGCAGTGCTGAGTCCCTTGAGACGGGCGTATACGAGCAGTACTTC.

This clonotype was detected many times. This chain links TRBV18 with TRBJ2-3; TRBD2 matches 10 bases. Germline lookup yields CDR1 KGHSH and CDR2 LQKENI. After removal of 2 bases from V and 5 bases from J, the junction contained 7 bases not matched to a gene. The CDR3 sequence is 16 residues long. CDR3 in amino acids: CASSPGLAGVRDTQYF. In DNA, the CDR3 is TGTGCCAGCTCACCAGGGCTAGCGGGAGTCAGAGATACGCAGTATTTT.

The chain recombines TRBV7-3 with TRBJ1-1; D is unresolved. The V end was cut by 4 bases, the J end by 6 bases, with 12 bases between. The CDR3 sequence is 13 residues long. Per germline, CDR1 SGHTA and CDR2 FQGTGA. In DNA form, the CDR3 reads TGTGCCAGCAGCTCCACCTATGGAGCTGAAGCTTTCTTT. Translated: CASSSTYGAEAFF.

The table lists this clonotype with many counts. The chain employs TRBV2 and TRBJ2-7; possibly TRBD1 or TRBD2 for D (5 bases each). V was pared by 7 bases and J by 0 bases, with 16 bases between. Germline V gene sequence: CDR1 SNHLY, CDR2 FYNNEI. The CDR3 sequence is 15 residues long. CDR3 DNA sequence: TGTGCCAGCACCTGGGGCCCTACTAGCTCCTACGAGCAGTACTTC. This gives the protein CASTWGPTSSYEQYF.

This clonotype was counted a single time. This may come from a read error, since a much larger clone is one base off. The J gene is TRBJ1-1, the V gene TRBV6-5; D is uncertain. In germline, CDR1 is MNHEY, CDR2 SVGAGI. This CDR3 contains 17 residues. The chain's CDR3 is CDSSYLSWADRNTEAFF. As DNA, the CDR3 is TGTGACAGCAGTTACCTTAGCTGGGCGGATAGGAACACTGAAGCTTTCTTT.

This clonotype was counted ten times or more. Sequence at one end of the junction differs from germline and may be a read error. This chain joins TRBV11-2 and TRBJ2-7; D unclear. Germline CDR1 and CDR2: SGHAT and FQNNGV. The CDR3 spans 11 residues. CDR3 nucleotide sequence: TGTGCCAGCAACTTAAACAACGAGCAGTACTTC. Amino acid sequence: CASNLNNEQYF. Together with reference TRBV11-2 and TRBJ2-7, the CDR3 gives the full variable domain: EAGVAQSPRYKIIEKRQSVAFWCNPISGHATLYWYQQILGQGPKLLIQFQNNGVVDDSQLPKDRFSAERLKGVDSTLKIQPAKLEDSAVYLCASNLNNEQYFGPGTRLTVT.

This clonotype showed up many times. V is TRBV5-1 and J is TRBJ2-2, with TRBD2 as a possible D gene (6 bases). Germline V gene lookup returns CDR1 SGHRS and CDR2 YFSETQ. The CDR3 spans 13 residues. Trimming took 6 bases from V and 6 from J, leaving 12 bases between them. The CDR3 sequence is CASTSGVAGELFF. In DNA, the CDR3 is TGCGCCAGCACTTCGGGAGTGGCCGGGGAGCTGTTTTTT.

At least ten counts were recorded for this clonotype. Relative to the germline gene, one junction end is altered; a read error may explain this. This chain uses TRBV5-1 with TRBJ2-3; D gene unclear. This CDR3 has 12 residues. CDR1 is SGHRS, CDR2 YFSETQ, per germline. Here the CDR3 reads CASSLGSDTQYF. In DNA, the CDR3 is TGTGCCAGCAGTTTGGGGTCAGATACGCAGTATTTT.

The V and J genes are TRBV5-4 and TRBJ1-2, with D maybe TRBD1 (5 bases). Germline V gives CDR1 SGHNT, CDR2 YYREEE (reference sequence). This CDR3 comprises 12 residues. The ends were cut back, 0 bases at V and 8 bases at J, with 8 bases in the middle. The CDR3 sequence is CASSLAGRGYTF. Written as DNA, the CDR3 is TGTGCCAGCAGCTTGGCGGGGCGCGGCTACACCTTC. Together with reference TRBV5-4 and TRBJ1-2, the CDR3 gives the full variable domain: ETGVTQSPTHLIKTRGQQVTLRCSSQSGHNTVSWYQQALGQGPQFIFQYYREEENGRGNFPPRFSGLQFPNYSSELNVNALELDDSALYLCASSLAGRGYTFGSGTRLTVV.

The rearrangement links TRBV20-1 to TRBJ2-1, with a possible D match to TRBD2 (6 bases). V shed 3 bases and J shed 2 bases, with 8 bases lying between them. Germline-derived CDR1 and CDR2 are DFQATT and SNEGSKA (reference sequence). The CDR3 consists of 13 residues. The CDR3 nucleotides read TGCAGTGCTAGCGGGAGTGCCTACAATGAGCAGTTCTTC. Translation: CSASGSAYNEQFF.

This clonotype was seen many times. V gene TRBV11-3 combines with J gene TRBJ2-1; either TRBD1 or TRBD2 may supply D (5 bases each). CDR3 length: 13 residues. With 6 bases removed from V and 1 base from J, the gap between germline ends came to 7 bases. In germline, CDR1 is SGHNT, CDR2 YENEEA. The CDR3: CASSGGSYNEQFF. Written as DNA, the CDR3 is TGTGCCAGCAGTGGGGGTTCCTACAATGAGCAGTTCTTC.